These 30 T cell receptor beta chains were all obtained from the same sample, sequenced in a study of immune characteristics of hereditary and idiopathic chronic pancreatitis. Total pancreatectomy with islet autotransplantation was the source of the chronic pancreatitis pancreas tissue. Assay: immunoSEQ multiplex PCR; the TCRdb copy retains only in-frame clones and omits some. This table has about 1,600 clones, almost 80% appearing once. Sequenced input: pancreas tissue with hereditary chronic pancreatitis. The receptors were sampled from a human donor with chronic pancreatitis.

This chain links TRBV4-3 with TRBJ2-6, with TRBD1 matching over 7 bases. The CDR3 spans 17 residues. V shed 1 base and J 0 bases; nucleotides not matched to a gene: 3. Per the germline V gene, CDR1 is LGHNA and CDR2 is YSLEER. The CDR3 nucleotides read TGCGCCAGCAGCCAAGGGGACAGTAGCTCTGGGGCCAACGTCCTGACTTTC. As protein: CASSQGDSSSGANVLTF.

This clone came up once. V gene TRBV5-5 combines with J gene TRBJ1-5, with unresolved D. V was pared by 0 bases and J by 0 bases, with 7 bases between. Germline values: CDR1 SGHKS, CDR2 YYEKEE (reference sequence). CDR3 size: 15 residues. CDR3 loop: CASSLVPDSNQPQHF. CDR3 bases: TGTGCCAGCAGCTTGGTGCCAGATAGCAATCAGCCCCAGCATTTT.

The chain uses TRBV10-3 and TRBJ1-2, with TRBD1 matching over 11 bases. CDR1 and CDR2 (germline): ENHRY, SYGVKD. The trim removed 3 bases at V and 8 bases at J, leaving 8 bases unmatched. CDR3 size: 15 residues. The CDR3 reads CAISDIGQGAQGYTF. CDR3 sequence (DNA): TGTGCCATCAGTGACATCGGACAGGGGGCTCAGGGCTACACCTTC.

The rearrangement uses TRBV6-5 and TRBJ1-6; possibly TRBD1 for D (6 bases). The germline gives CDR1 MNHEY, CDR2 SVGAGI. CDR3 length: 15 amino acids. V lost 5 bases and J lost 7, with 15 bases in between. As DNA, the CDR3 is TGTGCCAGCAGTCATAACAGGGTCAAGAATTCACCCCTCCACTTT. It codes for CASSHNRVKNSPLHF.

V usage is TRBV6-5 and J usage is TRBJ2-3; a weak D match, TRBD1 (5 bases). The germline V gene encodes CDR1 MNHEY and CDR2 SVGAGI. V lost 3 bases to trimming and J lost 4 bases, with 11 bases between them. CDR3 length equals 14 residues. DNA for the CDR3: TGTGCCAGCAGTTATTACAGGTCAGCAGATACGCAGTATTTT. Protein sequence: CASSYYRSADTQYF.

This chain's CDR3 is CASSLARELNTEAFF. The CDR3 DNA sequence: TGTGCCAGCAGCTTAGCGAGGGAGCTGAACACTGAAGCTTTCTTT. The J gene is TRBJ1-1, the V gene TRBV7-2, with D uncertain. CDR1 and CDR2 (germline): SGHTA, FQGNSA. V was clipped by 0 bases and J by 0 bases, with 8 bases between them. The CDR3 is 15 amino acids.

The V and J genes are TRBV5-4 and TRBJ2-5; D is possibly TRBD1 (5 bases). Trimming shortened V by 2 bases and J by 1 base, and 9 bases separated the two germline ends. The CDR3 is 14 residues long. The V gene's germline CDR1 is SGHNT and CDR2 YYREEE (reference sequence). The CDR3 nucleotides read TGTGCCAGCAGCTTTGACAGTTTCCAAGAGACCCAGTACTTC. The encoded protein is CASSFDSFQETQYF.

This clone appeared once. The chain employs TRBV10-3 and TRBJ2-6, with 7 positions matching TRBD1. In germline, CDR1 is ENHRY, CDR2 SYGVKD. The CDR3 runs 13 residues. The V and J ends lost 8 bases and 2 bases, in that order; junction bases with no gene match: 0. Here the CDR3 reads CAIGQAGANVLTF. In nucleotides, the CDR3 is TGTGCCATCGGACAGGCTGGGGCCAACGTCCTGACTTTC.

The chain has TRBV2 and TRBJ2-1; 11 nucleotides agree with TRBD2. In germline, CDR1 is SNHLY, CDR2 FYNNEI. The CDR3 covers 14 residues. After removal of 7 bases from V and 4 bases from J, the junction contained 3 bases not matched to a gene. CDR3 nucleotide sequence: TGTGCCAGCACGGGACTAGCGGCGTACAATGAGCAGTTCTTC. It encodes CASTGLAAYNEQFF.

The chain carries TRBV7-2 and TRBJ2-5, with 10 bases lining up with TRBD2. Germline V lookup: CDR1 SGHTA, CDR2 FQGNSA. Trimming removed 8 bases from V and 4 bases from J; junction bases left unmatched: 7. CDR3 length: 14 amino acids. The CDR3 here is CASARLAGVETQYF. As DNA, the CDR3 is TGTGCCAGCGCCCGGCTAGCGGGGGTAGAGACCCAGTACTTC.

This chain uses TRBV27 with TRBJ1-5, with D hard to call. Trimming shortened V by 5 bases and J by 1 base, and 9 bases separated the two germline ends. Germline-derived CDR1 and CDR2 are MNHEY and SMNVEV (reference sequence). The CDR3 has 14 amino acids. CDR3 DNA sequence: TGTGCCAGCAGTCCGGGATTCAGCAATCAGCCCCAGCATTTT. Translated, it gives CASSPGFSNQPQHF.

The CDR3 region has the DNA TGTGCCAGCAGTTACTCGGACAGCACAGATACGCAGTATTTT. The encoded protein is CASSYSDSTDTQYF. The V gene is TRBV6-2 or TRBV6-3, the J gene TRBJ2-3; D is ambiguous. The CDR3 sequence is 14 residues long. Per the germline V gene, CDR1 is MNHEY and CDR2 is SVGEGT. Trimming cost V 0 bases and J 0 bases, with 4 bases left between them.

This sequence joins TRBV5-1 and TRBJ2-3, with TRBD2 identical over 7 bases. V gave up 7 bases and J gave up 4 bases; unmatched junction bases: 9. This CDR3 is built from 14 residues. Germline V gene lookup returns CDR1 SGHRS and CDR2 YFSETQ. The CDR3 sequence: CASGLTSAADTQYF. The CDR3 nucleotides are TGCGCCAGCGGCCTTACTAGCGCCGCAGATACGCAGTATTTT.

V usage is TRBV7-3 and J usage is TRBJ2-3; 7 bases match TRBD1. Germline CDR1 SGHTA, CDR2 FQGTGA. The CDR3 runs 15 residues. J lost 2 bases, V lost 5 bases, and 7 bases had no gene match. CDR3 loop: CASSRGQAYTDTQYF. The CDR3 region has the DNA TGTGCCAGCAGCCGAGGACAGGCCTACACAGATACGCAGTATTTT.

This clone was recorded a few times. The chain carries TRBV2 and TRBJ2-5, with 15 bases identical to TRBD2. CDR1 and CDR2 (germline): SNHLY, FYNNEI. V lost 4 bases to trimming and J lost 5 bases; unmatched junction nucleotides: 2. The CDR3 is made up of 15 amino acids. This chain's CDR3 is CASSGTSGGAETQYF. CDR3 DNA: TGTGCCAGCAGTGGGACTAGCGGGGGGGCCGAGACCCAGTACTTC.

The chain couples TRBV10-2 to TRBJ2-7; no clear D gene. Trimming cost V 6 bases and J 3 bases, with 12 bases left between them. This CDR3 has 13 amino acids. Germline values: CDR1 WSHSY, CDR2 SAAADI. The CDR3 loop reads CASSLDVSYEQYF. The CDR3 DNA reads TGCGCCAGCAGCCTAGACGTAAGCTACGAGCAGTACTTC.

In DNA form, the CDR3 reads TGTGCCAGCAGCTCCGACGGCAACACTGAAGCTTTCTTT. Protein product: CASSSDGNTEAFF. This chain links TRBV5-5 with TRBJ1-1; D remains ambiguous. V dropped 3 bases and J dropped 2 bases, with 8 bases sitting between them. Germline CDR1 SGHKS, CDR2 YYEKEE (reference sequence). The CDR3 contains 13 residues.

The CDR3 region has the DNA TGTGCCTGGAGTGTACGTCCGTTCGGTAGCGGCGGAATTTCCGCAACTAATGAAAAACTGTTTTTT. This translates into CAWSVRPFGSGGISATNEKLFF. The V and J genes are TRBV30 and TRBJ1-4; D not certain. CDR1 and CDR2 from the germline V gene are GTSNPN and SVGIG (reference sequence). V was shortened by 0 bases and J by 0 bases, with 29 bases between the two germline ends. There are 22 residues in the CDR3.

This chain uses TRBV28 with TRBJ2-5; D is ambiguous. The V and J ends lost 7 bases and 2 bases respectively, with 17 bases between them. This CDR3 has 15 amino acids. The germline CDR1 and CDR2 sequences are MDHEN and SYDVKM. CDR3 DNA: TGTGCCAGCAAAACACCTGGACCAACTCAAGAGACCCAGTACTTC. Protein: CASKTPGPTQETQYF.

The chain joins TRBV2 to TRBJ1-2; a weak D match, TRBD1 (5 bases). This CDR3 is built from 15 residues. V lost 6 bases, J lost 4 bases, and 18 bases lay in between. CDR1 SNHLY and CDR2 FYNNEI come from the germline V gene. In nucleotides, the CDR3 is TGTGCCAGCAGAGTTCTTTCGGGGGTGAGCTATGGCTACACCTTC. Protein sequence: CASRVLSGVSYGYTF.

The gene calls are TRBV4-2 and TRBJ1-6, with 11 bases identical to TRBD1. This CDR3 contains 16 residues. Germline V gene lookup returns CDR1 LGHNA and CDR2 YNFKEQ. V gave up 0 bases and J gave up 9 bases; unmatched junction bases: 4. CDR3: CASSQEGGTGGSPLHF. The CDR3 DNA reads TGTGCCAGCAGCCAAGAGGGAGGGACAGGGGGTTCACCCCTCCACTTT.

To note about this clone: The sample has other DNA sequences that encode this CDR3 too. J is TRBJ2-1 and V is TRBV6-4; TRBD2 matches at 10 bases. CDR1 is MRHNA, CDR2 SNTAGT, per germline. The CDR3 has 15 residues. V shed 0 bases and J 6 bases; nucleotides not matched to a gene: 2. The DNA of the CDR3 is TGTGCCAGCAGTGACTCGAGCGGGGGGGCCAATGAGCAGTTCTTC. Translating gives CASSDSSGGANEQFF.

Written as DNA, the CDR3 is TGTGCCACCAACCCCCGGGGGTACACTGAAGCTTTCTTT. It specifies CATNPRGYTEAFF. This chain links TRBV19 with TRBJ1-1, with a weak D call TRBD1 (5 bases). V gave up 10 bases and J gave up 3 bases, with 15 bases separating them. CDR3 size: 13 residues. In germline, CDR1 is LNHDA, CDR2 SQIVND (reference sequence).

The chain employs TRBV3-1 (or the pseudogene TRBV3-2) and TRBJ2-7; 7 bases are shared with TRBD2. V lost 4 bases, J lost 1 base, and 10 bases stayed unmatched. Germline V gene lookup returns CDR1 LGHDT and CDR2 YNNKEL (reference sequence). The length of the CDR3 is 16 residues. The CDR3 region has the DNA TGTGCCAGCAGCCCAGTAGGGACTACCGCTTCCTACGAGCAGTACTTC. Protein product: CASSPVGTTASYEQYF.

CDR3 bases: TGTGCCAGCAGCCCCATTCACAGTTCAGATACGCAGTATTTT. It encodes CASSPIHSSDTQYF. The chain is built from TRBV7-8 and TRBJ2-3; D gene uncertain. The CDR3 extends over 14 amino acids. Germline CDR1 reads SGHVS; CDR2 reads FQNEAQ. V was pared by 5 bases and J by 4 bases, with 13 bases between.

CDR3 bases: TGTGCCAGCTCAGGAGGGGGCAATGGCTACACCTTC. Protein product: CASSGGGNGYTF. The J gene is TRBJ1-2, the V gene TRBV27, with TRBD1 matching 7 bases. With V trimmed by 8 bases and J by 6 bases, 6 bases remained unmatched. The CDR3 totals 12 residues. Germline CDR1 reads MNHEY; CDR2 reads SMNVEV (reference sequence).

In its sample, this clone was seen a few times. The rearrangement joins TRBV30 to TRBJ1-4, with D uncertain. Looked up from germline, CDR1 is GTSNPN and CDR2 is SVGIG (reference sequence). V shed 0 bases and J shed 14 bases, with 10 bases lying between them. CDR3 size: 11 residues. The CDR3 sequence: CAWSVRDRLFF. DNA of the CDR3: TGTGCCTGGAGTGTAAGGGATCGGCTGTTTTTT.

The CDR3 loop reads CASSDSRGGYNEQFF. The CDR3 coding sequence is TGTGCCAGCAGTGACTCGCGGGGGGGTTACAATGAGCAGTTCTTC. The gene calls are TRBV6-4 and TRBJ2-1; 9 nucleotides line up with TRBD2. The CDR3 totals 15 residues. CDR1 is MRHNA, CDR2 SNTAGT, per germline. Trimming at V came to 0 bases and at J to 4 bases, leaving 1 base not matched to a gene.

The chain uses TRBV28 and TRBJ1-1, with a possible D match to TRBD1 (5 bases). Germline V gene sequence: CDR1 MDHEN, CDR2 SYDVKM. Trimming left V 10 bases short and J 0 bases short, with 12 bases between. CDR3 length equals 13 residues. DNA for the CDR3: TGTGCCACCTACCCAGGGTTGAACACTGAAGCTTTCTTT. It translates to CATYPGLNTEAFF.

The rearrangement links TRBV5-5 to TRBJ2-3; D ambiguous. CDR1 and CDR2 (germline): SGHKS, YYEKEE (reference sequence). Trimming removed 1 base at V and 4 bases at J, with 7 bases between. CDR3 length: 13 amino acids. DNA for the CDR3: TGTGCCAGCAGCTTGAGCATAGCAGATACGCAGTATTTT. The encoded protein is CASSLSIADTQYF.